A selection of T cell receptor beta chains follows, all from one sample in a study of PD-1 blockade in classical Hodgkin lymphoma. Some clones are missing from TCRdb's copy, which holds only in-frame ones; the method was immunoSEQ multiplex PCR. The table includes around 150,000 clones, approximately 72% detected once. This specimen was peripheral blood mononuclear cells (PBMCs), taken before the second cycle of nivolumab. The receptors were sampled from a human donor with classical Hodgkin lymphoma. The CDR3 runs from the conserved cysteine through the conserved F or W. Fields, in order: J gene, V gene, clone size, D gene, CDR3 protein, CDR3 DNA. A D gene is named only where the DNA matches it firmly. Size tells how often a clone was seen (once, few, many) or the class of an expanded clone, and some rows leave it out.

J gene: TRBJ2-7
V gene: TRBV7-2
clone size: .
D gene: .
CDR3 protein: CASSSRSYEQYF
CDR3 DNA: TGTGCCAGCAGCTCAAGGTCCTACGAGCAGTACTTC

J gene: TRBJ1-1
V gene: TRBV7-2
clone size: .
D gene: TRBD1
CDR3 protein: CASSRDSLPMNTEAFF
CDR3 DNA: TGTGCCAGCAGCCGGGACAGCCTCCCAATGAACACTGAAGCTTTCTTT

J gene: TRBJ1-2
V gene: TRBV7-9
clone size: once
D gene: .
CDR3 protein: CASSFPRESNYGYTF
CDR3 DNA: TGTGCCAGCAGCTTTCCGCGGGAATCTAACTATGGCTACACCTTC

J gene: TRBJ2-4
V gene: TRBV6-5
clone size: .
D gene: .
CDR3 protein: CASSSPPGTKNIQYF
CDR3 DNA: TGTGCCAGCAGTTCCCCCCCAGGAACCAAAAACATTCAGTACTTC

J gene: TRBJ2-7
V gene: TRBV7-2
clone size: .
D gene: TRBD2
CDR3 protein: CASSLAGVTYEQYF
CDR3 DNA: TGTGCCAGCAGCTTGGCGGGAGTTACCTACGAGCAGTACTTC

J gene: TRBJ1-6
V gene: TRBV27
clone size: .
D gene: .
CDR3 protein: CASSLRGPSSYNSPLHF
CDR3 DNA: TGTGCCAGCAGTTTAAGAGGGCCGAGCTCCTATAATTCACCCCTCCACTTT

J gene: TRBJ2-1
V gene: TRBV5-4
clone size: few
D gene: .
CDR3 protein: CASSLGQESEQFF
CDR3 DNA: TGTGCCAGCAGCTTGGGACAGGAGAGTGAGCAGTTCTTC

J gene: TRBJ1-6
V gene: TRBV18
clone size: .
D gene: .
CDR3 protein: CASSPLAGSSYNSPLHF
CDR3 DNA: TGTGCCAGCTCACCACTGGCAGGGAGCTCCTATAATTCACCCCTCCACTTT

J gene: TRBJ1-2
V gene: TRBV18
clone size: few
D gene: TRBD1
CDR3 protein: CASSPPSRGLGYTF
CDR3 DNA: TGTGCCAGCTCACCACCGTCCAGGGGGCTCGGCTACACCTTC

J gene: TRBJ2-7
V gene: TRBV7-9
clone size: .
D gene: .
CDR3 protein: CASSLTATHSSYEQYF
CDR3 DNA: TGTGCCAGCAGCTTAACAGCCACCCACAGCTCCTACGAGCAGTACTTC

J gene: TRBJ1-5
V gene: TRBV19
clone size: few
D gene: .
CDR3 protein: CASTQTSWGTLILPQHF
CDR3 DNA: TGTGCCAGTACCCAGACCTCTTGGGGGACACTCATCCTCCCCCAGCATTTT